This TCR beta chain emerged from a study of vaccination effects on CD4 cells after COVID-19. Study observations and caveats: Late post-vaccination samples showed marked contraction of infection- and vaccine-induced clones.

About this clone: Its target is unknown.

Only in-frame clones appear in the TCRdb table, and some are missing; sequencing was by immunoSEQ multiplex PCR. The sample shows tens of thousands of clones, around two thirds of them seen only once. Subsequent to a culture period of roughly 11 days, CD4+ T cells were isolated. Vaccine administered to participants consisted of two doses of either BNT162b2 or mRNA-1273. CDR3 length: 15 residues. Between the trimmed V and J ends, which lost 0 bases and 2 bases, there was a span of 11 bases. The germline V gene has CDR1 SGHNT and CDR2 YYREEE (reference sequence). The sample was CD4+ T cells from PBMCs cultured without peptide, taken after COVID-19 vaccination. The TCR comes from a human donor who received a COVID-19 vaccine. The rearrangement links TRBV5-4 to TRBJ1-2; D gene uncertain. CDR3 in amino acids: CASSLGADLNYGYTF. The CDR3 DNA follows: TGTGCCAGCAGCTTGGGCGCAGACCTAAACTATGGCTACACCTTC.